These 25 T cell receptor beta chains were all obtained from the same sample, sequenced in a study of blood T cell repertoires in COVID-19. Here immunoSEQ multiplex PCR was the method, and the copy in TCRdb shows in-frame clones only, minus some. Among roughly 410,000 clones listed, approximately 89% were seen once. The sample consisted of peripheral blood. These receptors all come from a middle-aged woman with COVID-19, enrolled during active disease.

V usage is TRBV5-6 and J usage is TRBJ1-2; weak D call: TRBD1 (5 bases). Trimming cost V 4 bases and J 8 bases, with 15 bases left between them. CDR1 is SGHDT, CDR2 YYEEEE, per germline. This CDR3 contains 13 residues. For the CDR3, the DNA is TGTGCCAGCAGCCCTACGGCAGGGCAAGGCTACACCTTC. Protein: CASSPTAGQGYTF.

This chain joins TRBV25-1 and TRBJ1-4, with 10 bases identical to TRBD1. Trimming cost V 3 bases and J 8 bases; bases outside gene matches: 6. Germline V gives CDR1 MGHDK, CDR2 SYGVNS. The CDR3 consists of 15 residues. The CDR3, as DNA: TGTGCCAGCAGTGACCTTGGACAGGGGGAAGAAAAACTGTTTTTT. Protein product: CASSDLGQGEEKLFF.

This clone was observed a single time. The rearrangement links TRBV29-1 to TRBJ1-5, with 10 bases lining up with TRBD1. Germline CDR1 SQVTM, CDR2 ANQGSEA. V was clipped by 5 bases and J by 5 bases; unmatched bases: 6. The CDR3 covers 14 residues. The CDR3 reads CSVLSGTGDQPQHF. The CDR3 nucleotides read TGCAGCGTTCTATCCGGGACAGGGGATCAGCCCCAGCATTTT.

The rearrangement links TRBV14 to TRBJ1-5, with D hard to call. Trimming took off 2 bases at V and 11 bases at J, with 13 bases between the two ends. Per germline, CDR1 SGHDN and CDR2 FVKESK. The CDR3 spans 13 residues. Here the CDR3 reads CASSQTRNGAQHF. DNA of the CDR3: TGTGCCAGCAGCCAAACCCGGAATGGAGCCCAGCATTTT.

This chain uses TRBV7-3 with TRBJ2-2, with a tentative D call TRBD1 (5 bases). CDR3 size: 14 residues. The V and J ends lost 5 bases and 4 bases respectively, with 11 bases between them. Germline CDR1 SGHTA, CDR2 FQGTGA. This chain's CDR3 is CASSPGHSTGELFF. The CDR3 DNA reads TGTGCCAGCAGCCCAGGGCATTCCACCGGGGAGCTGTTTTTT.

V is TRBV20-1 and J is TRBJ2-7; D unclear. The germline V gene has CDR1 DFQATT and CDR2 SNEGSKA (reference sequence). Trimming shortened V by 4 bases and J by 9 bases, and 13 bases separated the two germline ends. The CDR3 extends over 11 amino acids. CDR3 nucleotides: TGCAGTGCTATTAAAACGAGAGCGCAGTACTTC. It specifies CSAIKTRAQYF.

DNA of the CDR3: TGTGCCAGCAGCGTAGTCCCGGGGGGGAACTATGGCTACACCTTC. Protein sequence: CASSVVPGGNYGYTF. The rearrangement joins TRBV9 to TRBJ1-2; D possibly corresponds to TRBD1 (5 bases). V shed 0 bases and J shed 2 bases, with 11 bases lying between them. This CDR3 contains 15 residues. The germline gives CDR1 SGDLS, CDR2 YYNGEE.

The CDR3 sequence: CASSSPSSGARETQYF. In DNA form, the CDR3 reads TGTGCCAGCAGCTCCCCGTCTAGCGGGGCAAGGGAGACCCAGTACTTC. V is TRBV5-4 and J is TRBJ2-5; 9 nucleotides match TRBD2. The CDR3 runs to 16 residues. CDR1 and CDR2 from the germline V gene are SGHNT and YYREEE (reference sequence). After removal of 3 bases from V and 5 bases from J, the junction contained 11 bases not matched to a gene.

The genes are TRBV29-1 and TRBJ2-3; 12 bases map to TRBD2. The CDR3 contains 11 residues. From germline, CDR1 is SQVTM and CDR2 ANQGSEA. J gave up 14 bases and V 7 bases, and 7 bases lay outside the gene matches. The CDR3, as DNA: TGCAGCGCCCGGACTAGCGGGATGTGGTATTTT. Its translation: CSARTSGMWYF.

The chain recombines TRBV28 with TRBJ2-7, with 8 positions matching TRBD1. V was pared by 7 bases and J by 3 bases, with 11 bases of the junction left unmatched. The CDR3 loop spans 15 amino acids. Germline CDR1 is MDHEN and CDR2 is SYDVKM. The CDR3 coding sequence is TGTGCCAGCACCGTAACAGGGGGTTTAAACTACGAGCAGTACTTC. Protein: CASTVTGGLNYEQYF.

Only one count was recorded for this clone. This chain links TRBV28 with TRBJ2-7; D may be TRBD2 (7 bases). The CDR3 has 13 amino acids. Looked up from germline, CDR1 is MDHEN and CDR2 is SYDVKM. Trimming left V 10 bases short and J 1 base short, with 14 bases between. In DNA, the CDR3 is TGTGCCATCACACAGGGAGGGTCCTACGAGCAGTACTTC. Translating gives CAITQGGSYEQYF.

This rearrangement joins TRBV28 to TRBJ1-2; 8 bases match TRBD1. In germline, CDR1 is MDHEN, CDR2 SYDVKM. Trimming took 6 bases from V and 1 from J; bases not matched to a gene: 10. This CDR3 has 16 amino acids. CDR3 sequence reads: CASSSPRTGFNYGYTF. CDR3 nucleotides: TGTGCCAGCAGCTCCCCCCGGACAGGGTTTAACTATGGCTACACCTTC.

The genes are TRBV19 and TRBJ2-1; 7 bases agree with TRBD1. The germline V gene has CDR1 LNHDA and CDR2 SQIVND (reference sequence). V shed 6 bases and J 9 bases; nucleotides not matched to a gene: 20. This CDR3 contains 17 residues. Written as DNA, the CDR3 is TGTGCCAGTAGACAACTGAAACAGGGGTTAGGCAGTGGTGAGCAGTTCTTC. It encodes CASRQLKQGLGSGEQFF.

The CDR3 sequence is CASSSKTSGSVGSEQFF. The CDR3 bases are TGTGCCAGCAGCTCCAAGACTAGCGGGAGTGTCGGCAGTGAGCAGTTCTTC. This chain connects TRBV5-4 to TRBJ2-1; 12 bases agree with TRBD2. Germline loops: CDR1 SGHNT, CDR2 YYREEE (reference sequence). CDR3 length: 17 residues. The V and J ends lost 3 bases and 9 bases, in that order; junction bases with no gene match: 13.

V gene TRBV29-1 combines with J gene TRBJ1-1; D may be TRBD1 (5 bases). Per the germline V gene, CDR1 is SQVTM and CDR2 is ANQGSEA. V was shortened by 2 bases and J by 8 bases, with 9 bases between the two germline ends. The CDR3 is made up of 11 amino acids. The CDR3 nucleotides read TGCAGCGTTGAAAAGACAGCCGAAGCTTTCTTT. It translates to CSVEKTAEAFF. Full variable domain (remainder filled in from reference TRBV29-1 and TRBJ1-1): SAVISQKPSRDICQRGTSLTIQCQVDSQVTMMFWYRQQPGQSLTLIATANQGSEATYESGFVIDKFPISRPNLTFSTLTVSNMSPEDSSIYLCSVEKTAEAFFGQGTRLTVV.

The rearrangement uses TRBV2 and TRBJ2-2; D gene unclear. This CDR3 has 16 residues. Trimming removed 8 bases from V and 0 bases from J, with 16 bases in between. Per germline, CDR1 SNHLY and CDR2 FYNNEI. CDR3 DNA: TGTGCCAGCCTCCCGTACAGCCTAACGAACACCGGGGAGCTGTTTTTT. Translated: CASLPYSLTNTGELFF.

This chain connects TRBV28 to TRBJ1-3; possibly TRBD1 for D (5 bases). This CDR3 is built from 14 residues. V was cut by 6 bases and J by 0 bases, with 9 bases left in between. Germline-derived CDR1 and CDR2 are MDHEN and SYDVKM. In DNA, the CDR3 is TGTGCCAGCAGCGCGGGGCCCTCTGGAAACACCATATATTTT. This sequence encodes CASSAGPSGNTIYF.

The J gene is TRBJ1-2, the V gene TRBV7-2, with a tentative D call TRBD1 (5 bases). From germline, CDR1 is SGHTA and CDR2 FQGNSA. The CDR3 has 15 amino acids. Deletions cut 5 bases from V and 0 bases from J, with 13 bases between. The CDR3 sequence is CASSPTGFANYGYTF. The DNA for the CDR3 is TGTGCCAGCAGCCCCACAGGTTTTGCTAACTATGGCTACACCTTC. The complete variable domain, with remaining parts taken from reference TRBV7-2 and TRBJ1-2, reads GAGVSQSPSNKVTEKGKDVELRCDPISGHTALYWYRQSLGQGLEFLIYFQGNSAPDKSGLPSDRFSAERTGGSVSTLTIQRTQQEDSAVYLCASSPTGFANYGYTFGSGTRLTVV.

The chain joins TRBV28 to TRBJ1-6, with TRBD1 matching 12 bases. J lost 6 bases, V lost 4 bases, and 7 bases had no gene match. From germline, CDR1 is MDHEN and CDR2 SYDVKM. The CDR3 sequence is 17 residues long. The CDR3 is CASSSGQGAPLNSPLHF. The CDR3 nucleotides read TGTGCCAGCAGTTCGGGACAGGGGGCGCCCCTTAATTCACCCCTCCACTTT.

J is TRBJ2-1 and V is TRBV6-2 or TRBV6-3; tentatively, D is TRBD1 (6 bases). The CDR3 is 13 amino acids. Trimming removed 5 bases from V and 5 bases from J, with 10 bases in between. Germline V gene data show CDR1 as MNHEY and CDR2 as SVGEGT. The CDR3 DNA sequence: TGTGCCAGCAGTACCAGGGGTGACAATGAGCAGTTCTTC. Translated, it gives CASSTRGDNEQFF.

The rearrangement links TRBV7-2 to TRBJ1-3; 9 positions match TRBD1. This CDR3 region has 15 residues. Trimming took 5 bases from V and 0 from J; bases not matched to a gene: 2. Germline loops: CDR1 SGHTA, CDR2 FQGNSA. The CDR3 reads CASSGQGNSGNTIYF. DNA for the CDR3: TGTGCCAGCAGCGGACAGGGGAACTCTGGAAACACCATATATTTT.

The chain combines TRBV7-2 with TRBJ1-2; possibly TRBD1 for D (6 bases). In germline, CDR1 is SGHTA, CDR2 FQGNSA. The CDR3 sequence is 14 residues long. With 5 bases removed from V and 6 bases from J, the gap between germline ends came to 16 bases. This CDR3 reads CASSPSGGADGYTF. The CDR3 DNA follows: TGTGCCAGCAGCCCCTCGGGGGGGGCGGATGGCTACACCTTC. The variable domain in full, completed from reference TRBV7-2 and TRBJ1-2, reads GAGVSQSPSNKVTEKGKDVELRCDPISGHTALYWYRQSLGQGLEFLIYFQGNSAPDKSGLPSDRFSAERTGGSVSTLTIQRTQQEDSAVYLCASSPSGGADGYTFGSGTRLTVV.

J is TRBJ1-2 and V is TRBV2, with D uncertain. The CDR3 spans 15 residues. Germline V CDR1 and CDR2: SNHLY, FYNNEI. Trimming took off 7 bases at V and 2 bases at J, with 17 bases between the two ends. Here the CDR3 DNA reads TGTGCCAGCACCGCCTGGGCAGGAAGCAACTATGGCTACACCTTC. This sequence encodes CASTAWAGSNYGYTF.

In the case of this clone: The identical CDR3 is also encoded by other nucleotide sequences in the sample. This chain joins TRBV5-1 and TRBJ1-2; 8 bases align to TRBD1. The trim removed 2 bases at V and 8 bases at J, leaving 5 bases unmatched. The CDR3 is 13 amino acids. Germline CDR1 SGHRS, CDR2 YFSETQ. CDR3 DNA: TGCGCCAGCAGCTTAGGACAGGGCAACGGCTACACCTTC. Amino acids: CASSLGQGNGYTF. The full variable domain, in which reference TRBV5-1 and TRBJ1-2 provide the parts outside the CDR3, is KAGVTQTPRYLIKTRGQQVTLSCSPISGHRSVSWYQQTPGQGLQFLFEYFSETQRNKGNFPGRFSGRQFSNSRSEMNVSTLELGDSALYLCASSLGQGNGYTFGSGTRLTVV.

The V and J genes are TRBV9 and TRBJ2-1; TRBD2 aligns across 14 bases. This CDR3 contains 20 residues. The V gene's germline CDR1 is SGDLS and CDR2 YYNGEE. Germline trimming cut 4 bases from V and 0 bases from J; bases unmatched to any gene: 12. This CDR3 reads CASSTPGLAGDISSYNEQFF. The DNA of the CDR3 is TGTGCCAGCAGCACCCCGGGACTAGCGGGGGATATAAGCTCCTACAATGAGCAGTTCTTC.